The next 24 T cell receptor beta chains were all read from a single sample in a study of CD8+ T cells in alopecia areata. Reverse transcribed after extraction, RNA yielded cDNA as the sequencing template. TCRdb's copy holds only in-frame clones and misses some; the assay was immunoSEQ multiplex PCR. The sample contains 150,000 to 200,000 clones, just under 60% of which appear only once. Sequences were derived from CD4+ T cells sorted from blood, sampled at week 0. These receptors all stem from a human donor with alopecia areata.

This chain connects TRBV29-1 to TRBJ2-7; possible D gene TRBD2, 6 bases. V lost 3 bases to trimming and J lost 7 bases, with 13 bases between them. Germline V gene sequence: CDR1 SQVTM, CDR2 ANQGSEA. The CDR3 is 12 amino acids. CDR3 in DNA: TGCAGCGTTGAGGAGGGTATCGGAGAGCAGTACTTC. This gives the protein CSVEEGIGEQYF.

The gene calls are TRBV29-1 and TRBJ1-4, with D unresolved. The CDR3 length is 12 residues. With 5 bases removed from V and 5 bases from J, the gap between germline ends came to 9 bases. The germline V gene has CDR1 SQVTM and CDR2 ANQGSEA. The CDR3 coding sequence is TGCAGCGTTAGGGATATAAATGAAAAACTGTTTTTT. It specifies CSVRDINEKLFF.

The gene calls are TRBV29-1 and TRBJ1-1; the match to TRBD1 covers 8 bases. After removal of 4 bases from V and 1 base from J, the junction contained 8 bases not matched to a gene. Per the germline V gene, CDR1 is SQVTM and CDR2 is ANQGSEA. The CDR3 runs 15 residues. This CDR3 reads CSVATLGQANTEAFF. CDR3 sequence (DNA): TGCAGCGTTGCCACCTTGGGACAGGCGAACACTGAAGCTTTCTTT. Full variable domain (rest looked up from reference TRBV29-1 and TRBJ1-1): SAVISQKPSRDICQRGTSLTIQCQVDSQVTMMFWYRQQPGQSLTLIATANQGSEATYESGFVIDKFPISRPNLTFSTLTVSNMSPEDSSIYLCSVATLGQANTEAFFGQGTRLTVV.

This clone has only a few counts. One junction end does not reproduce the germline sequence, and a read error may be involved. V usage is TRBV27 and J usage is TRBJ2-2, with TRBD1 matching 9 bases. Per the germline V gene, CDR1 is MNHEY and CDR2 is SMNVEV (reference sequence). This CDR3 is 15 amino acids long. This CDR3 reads CASRRGQGNAGELFF. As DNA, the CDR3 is TGTGCCAGCAGGAGAGGACAGGGGAACGCCGGGGAGCTGTTTTTT.

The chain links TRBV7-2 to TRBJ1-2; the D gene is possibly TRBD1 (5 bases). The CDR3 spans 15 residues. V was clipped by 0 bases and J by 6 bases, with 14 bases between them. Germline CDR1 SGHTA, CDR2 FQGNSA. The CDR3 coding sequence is TGTGCCAGCAGCTTAGCGAGGGCAGGGAGTAATGGCTACACCTTC. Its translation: CASSLARAGSNGYTF.

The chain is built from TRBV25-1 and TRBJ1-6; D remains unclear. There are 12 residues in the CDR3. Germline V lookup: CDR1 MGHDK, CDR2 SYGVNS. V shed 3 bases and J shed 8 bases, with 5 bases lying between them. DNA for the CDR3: TGTGCCAGCAGTGAGGGGTATTCACCCCTCCACTTT. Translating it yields CASSEGYSPLHF. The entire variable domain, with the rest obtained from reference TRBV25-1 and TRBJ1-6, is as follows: EADIYQTPRYLVIGTGKKITLECSQTMGHDKMYWYQQDPGMELHLIHYSYGVNSTEKGDLSSESTVSRIRTEHFPLTLESARPSHTSQYLCASSEGYSPLHFGNGTRLTVT.

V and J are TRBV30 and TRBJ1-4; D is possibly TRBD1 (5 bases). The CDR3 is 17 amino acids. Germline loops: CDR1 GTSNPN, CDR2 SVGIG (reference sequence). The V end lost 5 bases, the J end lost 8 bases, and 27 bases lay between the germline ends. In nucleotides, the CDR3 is TGTGCCTGGGGTCCGACCGGGGCCATCGCGGCTAGAGAAAAACTGTTTTTT. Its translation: CAWGPTGAIAAREKLFF.

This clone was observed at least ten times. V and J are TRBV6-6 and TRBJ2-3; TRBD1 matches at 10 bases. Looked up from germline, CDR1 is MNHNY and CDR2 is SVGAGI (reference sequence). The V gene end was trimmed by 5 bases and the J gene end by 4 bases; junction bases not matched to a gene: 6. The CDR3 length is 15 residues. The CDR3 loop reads CASSATGGRADTQYF. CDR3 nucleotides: TGTGCCAGCAGTGCGACAGGGGGCCGGGCAGATACGCAGTATTTT.

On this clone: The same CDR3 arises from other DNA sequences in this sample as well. The CDR3 sequence: CASSVGRDTEAFF. The CDR3 DNA reads as TGTGCCAGCAGCGTAGGGAGAGACACTGAAGCTTTCTTT. V and J are TRBV9 and TRBJ1-1; D ambiguous. Germline V gene data show CDR1 as SGDLS and CDR2 as YYNGEE. V lost 0 bases to trimming and J lost 3 bases, with 6 bases between them. The length of the CDR3 is 13 residues.

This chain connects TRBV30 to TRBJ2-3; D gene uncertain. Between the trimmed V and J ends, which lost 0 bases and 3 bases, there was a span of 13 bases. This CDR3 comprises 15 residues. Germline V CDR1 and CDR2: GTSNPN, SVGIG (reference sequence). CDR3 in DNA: TGTGCCTGGAGTGTAGACCGGGTTGGGACAGATACGCAGTATTTT. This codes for CAWSVDRVGTDTQYF.

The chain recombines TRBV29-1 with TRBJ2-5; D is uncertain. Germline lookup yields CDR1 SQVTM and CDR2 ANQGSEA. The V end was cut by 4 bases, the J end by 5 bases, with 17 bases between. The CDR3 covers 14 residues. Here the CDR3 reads CSVGRMRKAETQYF. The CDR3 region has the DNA TGCAGCGTTGGTAGGATGCGGAAGGCGGAGACCCAGTACTTC.

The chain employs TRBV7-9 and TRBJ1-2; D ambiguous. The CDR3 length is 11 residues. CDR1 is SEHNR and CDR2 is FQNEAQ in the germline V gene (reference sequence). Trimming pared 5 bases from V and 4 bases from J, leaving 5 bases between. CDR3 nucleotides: TGTGCCAGCAGCACCAGCTATGGCTACACCTTC. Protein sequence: CASSTSYGYTF.

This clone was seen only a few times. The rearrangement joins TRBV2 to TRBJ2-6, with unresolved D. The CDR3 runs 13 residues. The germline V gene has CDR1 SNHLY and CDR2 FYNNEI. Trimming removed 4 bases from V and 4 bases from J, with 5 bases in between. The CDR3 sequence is CASSGAGANVLTF. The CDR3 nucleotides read TGTGCCAGCAGTGGTGCAGGGGCCAACGTCCTGACTTTC.

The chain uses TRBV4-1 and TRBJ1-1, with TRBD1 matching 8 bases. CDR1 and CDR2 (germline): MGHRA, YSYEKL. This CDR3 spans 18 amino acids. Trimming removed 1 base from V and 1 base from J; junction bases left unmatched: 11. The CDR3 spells CASSQVRTGKHSNTEAFF. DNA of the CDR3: TGCGCCAGCAGCCAAGTTCGGACAGGGAAACACTCGAACACTGAAGCTTTCTTT.

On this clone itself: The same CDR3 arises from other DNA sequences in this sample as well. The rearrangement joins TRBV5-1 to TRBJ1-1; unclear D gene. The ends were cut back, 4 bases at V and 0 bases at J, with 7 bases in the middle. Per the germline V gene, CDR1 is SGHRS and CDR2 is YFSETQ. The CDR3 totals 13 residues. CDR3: CASSGQLNTEAFF. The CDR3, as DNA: TGCGCCAGCAGCGGTCAGTTGAACACTGAAGCTTTCTTT.

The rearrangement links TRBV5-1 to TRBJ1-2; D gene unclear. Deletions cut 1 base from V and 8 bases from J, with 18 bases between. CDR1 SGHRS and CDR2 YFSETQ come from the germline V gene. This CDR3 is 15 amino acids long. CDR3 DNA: TGCGCCAGCAGCTTGAACGGGGAAGCGGGAGGAGGCTACACCTTC. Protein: CASSLNGEAGGGYTF.

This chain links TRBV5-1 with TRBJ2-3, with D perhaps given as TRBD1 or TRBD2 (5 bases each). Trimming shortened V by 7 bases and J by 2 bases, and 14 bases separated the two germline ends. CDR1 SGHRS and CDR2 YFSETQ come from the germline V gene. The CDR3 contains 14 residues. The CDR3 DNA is TGCGCCAGCTCTCACGGGGCGGACACAGATACGCAGTATTTT. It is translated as CASSHGADTDTQYF.

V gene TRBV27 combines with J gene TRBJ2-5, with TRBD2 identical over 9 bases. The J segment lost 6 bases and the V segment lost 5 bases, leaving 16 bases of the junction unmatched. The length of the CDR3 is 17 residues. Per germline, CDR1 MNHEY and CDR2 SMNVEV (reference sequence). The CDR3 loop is CASSTPGGRGGQKTQYF. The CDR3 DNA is TGTGCCAGCAGTACCCCCGGCGGGCGGGGGGGCCAGAAGACCCAGTACTTC.

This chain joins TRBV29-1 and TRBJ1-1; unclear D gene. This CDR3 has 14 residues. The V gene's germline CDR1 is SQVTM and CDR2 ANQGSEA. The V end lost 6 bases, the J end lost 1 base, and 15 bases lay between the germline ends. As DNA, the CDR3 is TGCAGCGTCACTCTCCGGGCCCAGAACACTGAAGCTTTCTTT. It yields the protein CSVTLRAQNTEAFF.

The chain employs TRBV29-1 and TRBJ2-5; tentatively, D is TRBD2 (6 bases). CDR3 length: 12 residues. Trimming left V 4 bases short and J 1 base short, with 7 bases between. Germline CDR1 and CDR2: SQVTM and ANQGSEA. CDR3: CSVAGVQETQYF. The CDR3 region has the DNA TGCAGCGTTGCGGGAGTCCAAGAGACCCAGTACTTC.

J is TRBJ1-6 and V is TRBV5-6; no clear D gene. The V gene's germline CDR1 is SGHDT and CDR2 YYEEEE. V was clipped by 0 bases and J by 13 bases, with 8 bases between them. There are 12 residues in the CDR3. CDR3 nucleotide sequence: TGTGCCAGCAGCTTGGGCGCATCCCCCCTCCACTTT. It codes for CASSLGASPLHF. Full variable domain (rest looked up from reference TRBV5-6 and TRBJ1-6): DAGVTQSPTHLIKTRGQQVTLRCSPKSGHDTVSWYQQALGQGPQFIFQYYEEEERQRGNFPDRFSGHQFPNYSSELNVNALLLGDSALYLCASSLGASPLHFGNGTRLTVT.

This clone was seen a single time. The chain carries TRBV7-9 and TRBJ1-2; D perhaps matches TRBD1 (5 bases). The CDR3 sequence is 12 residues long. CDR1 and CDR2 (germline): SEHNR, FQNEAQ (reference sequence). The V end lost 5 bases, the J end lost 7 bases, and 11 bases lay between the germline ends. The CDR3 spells CASSQGPSGYTF. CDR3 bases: TGTGCCAGCAGCCAGGGCCCTTCTGGCTACACCTTC.

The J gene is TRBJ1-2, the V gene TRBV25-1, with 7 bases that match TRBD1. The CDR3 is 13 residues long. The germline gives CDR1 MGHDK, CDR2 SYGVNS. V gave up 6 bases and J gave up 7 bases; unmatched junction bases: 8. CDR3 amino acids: CASSLGTVPGYTF. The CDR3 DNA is TGTGCCAGCAGCCTTGGGACAGTCCCTGGCTACACCTTC.

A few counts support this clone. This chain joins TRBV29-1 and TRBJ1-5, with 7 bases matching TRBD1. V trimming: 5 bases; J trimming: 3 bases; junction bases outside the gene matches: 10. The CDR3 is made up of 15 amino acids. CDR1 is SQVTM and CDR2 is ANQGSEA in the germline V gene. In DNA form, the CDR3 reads TGCAGCGTTACAACAGGGGATGGGAACAATCAGCCCCAGCATTTT. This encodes CSVTTGDGNNQPQHF.